One T cell receptor (beta chain) is described in this entry. The sample comes from a study of blood T cell repertoires in COVID-19. Study-level background: Nucleic acid was either cDNA or gDNA, and it came from T cells, B-cell-depleted T cells, or PBMCs.

Method: immunoSEQ multiplex PCR; TCRdb's copy keeps in-frame clones and lacks some. The repertoire consists of approximately 330,000 clones, with roughly 89% occurring once and the leading ten covering roughly 9.9%. This clonotype was obtained from a man younger than 45 with COVID-19, enrolled during active disease. Sample: peripheral blood.

CDR3 in amino acids: CASSQQGGLGNQPQHF. The CDR3 DNA follows: TGTGCCAGCAGTCAACAGGGGGGATTGGGCAATCAGCCCCAGCATTTT. The chain combines TRBV28 with TRBJ1-5; TRBD1 matches 8 bases. Losses at the gene ends were 5 bases for V and 2 bases for J; bases not matched to a gene: 8. Per the germline V gene, CDR1 is MDHEN and CDR2 is SYDVKM. The CDR3 has 16 residues.